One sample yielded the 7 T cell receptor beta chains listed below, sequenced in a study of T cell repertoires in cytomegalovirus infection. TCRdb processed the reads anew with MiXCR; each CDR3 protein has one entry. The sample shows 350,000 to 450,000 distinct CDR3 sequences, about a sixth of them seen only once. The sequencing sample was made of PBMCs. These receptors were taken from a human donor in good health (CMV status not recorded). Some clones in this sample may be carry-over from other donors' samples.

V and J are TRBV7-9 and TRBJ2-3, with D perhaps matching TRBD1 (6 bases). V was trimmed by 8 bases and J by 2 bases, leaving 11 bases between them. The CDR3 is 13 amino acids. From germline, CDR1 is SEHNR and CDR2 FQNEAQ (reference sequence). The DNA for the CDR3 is TGTGCCAGCCTCTACAGGGACACAGATACGCAGTATTTT. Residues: CASLYRDTDTQYF.

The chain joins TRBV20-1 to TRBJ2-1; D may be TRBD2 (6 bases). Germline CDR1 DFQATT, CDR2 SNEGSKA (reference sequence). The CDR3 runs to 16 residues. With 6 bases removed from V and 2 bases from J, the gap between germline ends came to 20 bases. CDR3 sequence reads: CSAQLGGSGPYNEQFF. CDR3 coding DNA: TGCAGTGCCCAACTCGGGGGTAGCGGCCCCTACAATGAGCAGTTCTTC.

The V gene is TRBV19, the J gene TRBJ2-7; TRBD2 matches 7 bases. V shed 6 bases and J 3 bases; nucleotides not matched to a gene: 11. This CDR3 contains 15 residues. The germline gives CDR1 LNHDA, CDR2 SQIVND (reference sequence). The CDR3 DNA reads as TGTGCCAGTAGATCCCATCTAGCGGCGTTCTACGAGCAGTACTTC. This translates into CASRSHLAAFYEQYF.

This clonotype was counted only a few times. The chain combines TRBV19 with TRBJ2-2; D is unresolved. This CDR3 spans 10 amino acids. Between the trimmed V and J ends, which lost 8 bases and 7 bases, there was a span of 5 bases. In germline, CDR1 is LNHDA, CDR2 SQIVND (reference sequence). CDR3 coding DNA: TGTGCCAGTGGGCACGGGGAGCTGTTTTTT. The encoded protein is CASGHGELFF. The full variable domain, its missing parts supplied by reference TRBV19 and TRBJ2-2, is DGGITQSPKYLFRKEGQNVTLSCEQNLNHDAMYWYRQDPGQGLRLIYYSQIVNDFQKGDIAEGYSVSREKKESFPLTVTSAQKNPTAFYLCASGHGELFFGEGSRLTVL.

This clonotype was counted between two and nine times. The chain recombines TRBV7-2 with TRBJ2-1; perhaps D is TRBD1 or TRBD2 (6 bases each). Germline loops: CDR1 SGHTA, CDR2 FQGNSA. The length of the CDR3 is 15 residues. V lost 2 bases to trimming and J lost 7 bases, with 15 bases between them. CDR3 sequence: CASSLRGALWNEQFF. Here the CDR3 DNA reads TGTGCCAGCAGCTTAAGGGGGGCCTTGTGGAATGAGCAGTTCTTC.

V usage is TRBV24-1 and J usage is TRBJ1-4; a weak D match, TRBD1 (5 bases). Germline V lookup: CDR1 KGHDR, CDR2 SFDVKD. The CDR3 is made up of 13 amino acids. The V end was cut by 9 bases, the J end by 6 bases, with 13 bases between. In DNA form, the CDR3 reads TGTGCCACCTCCGGGACGGACGATGAAAAACTGTTTTTT. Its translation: CATSGTDDEKLFF.

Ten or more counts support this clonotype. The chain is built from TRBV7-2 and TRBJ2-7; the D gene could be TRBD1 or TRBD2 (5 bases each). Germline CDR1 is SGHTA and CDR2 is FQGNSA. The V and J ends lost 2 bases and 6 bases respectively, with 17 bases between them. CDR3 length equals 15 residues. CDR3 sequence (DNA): TGTGCCAGCAGCTTATATCGGACACCCGCGGGCGAGCAGTACTTC. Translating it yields CASSLYRTPAGEQYF.